This T cell receptor (beta chain) was recorded in a study of T cell responses to AZD1222 COVID-19 vaccine. Whole-study context: Second doses at about 4 or about 12 weeks were pooled.

Germline V gene sequence: CDR1 SGDLS, CDR2 YYNGEE. The ends were cut back, 0 bases at V and 7 bases at J, with 11 bases in the middle. This CDR3 is built from 14 residues. With regard to this clone: Its antigen remains unknown.

Study-wide results and limits: Spike was spanned by vaccine-associated CD4 TCRs, which were dominant at 160-218 and 743-854. Samples come after the peak T cell response, not at day 14. Following two doses of AZD1222, Spike-specific TCR breadth and depth rose.

Libraries were prepared by immunoSEQ multiplex PCR; TCRdb keeps only in-frame clonotypes and omits some of them. The repertoire holds under 150,000 clones, with 90% as singletons. The sample here was peripheral blood, taken on day 0 of AZD1222 vaccination. The chain recombines TRBV9 with TRBJ2-1; D is unclear. This clonotype originated in an adult in good health. This CDR3 is CASSVGPRSNEQFF. In nucleotides, the CDR3 is TGTGCCAGCAGCGTAGGTCCCCGATCGAATGAGCAGTTCTTC.